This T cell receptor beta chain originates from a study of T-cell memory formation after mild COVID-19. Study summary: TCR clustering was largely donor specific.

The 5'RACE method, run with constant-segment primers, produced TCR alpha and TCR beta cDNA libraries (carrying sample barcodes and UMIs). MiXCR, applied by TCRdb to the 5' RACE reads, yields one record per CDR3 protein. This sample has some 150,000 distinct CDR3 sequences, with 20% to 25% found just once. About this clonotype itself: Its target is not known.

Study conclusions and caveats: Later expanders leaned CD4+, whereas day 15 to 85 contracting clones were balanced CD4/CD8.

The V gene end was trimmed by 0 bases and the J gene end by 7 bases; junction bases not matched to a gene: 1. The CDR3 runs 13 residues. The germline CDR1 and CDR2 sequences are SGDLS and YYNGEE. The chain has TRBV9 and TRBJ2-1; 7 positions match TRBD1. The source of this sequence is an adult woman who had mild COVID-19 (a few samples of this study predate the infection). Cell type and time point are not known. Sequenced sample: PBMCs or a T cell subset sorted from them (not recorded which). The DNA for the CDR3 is TGTGCCAGCAGCGTAGACAGGGGAAATGAGCAGTTCTTC. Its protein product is CASSVDRGNEQFF.